Presented here are 12 T cell receptor beta chains from one specimen sequenced in a study. In TCRdb, the reads were re-called with MiXCR into one record per CDR3 protein. The data contain 3,800 or so distinct CDR3 sequences, about 10% of them singletons. Sequencing used CD4+ T cells from synovial fluid. The receptors derive from a human donor with rheumatoid arthritis.

This clonotype qualifies as medium-sized (0.01 to 0.1%). The chain uses TRBV20-1 and TRBJ1-1; D might be TRBD1 (5 bases). Trimming pared 3 bases from V and 5 bases from J, leaving 10 bases between. This CDR3 is 12 amino acids long. The V gene's germline CDR1 is DFQATT and CDR2 SNEGSKA (reference sequence). The CDR3 region has the DNA TGCAGTGCTAGGCAGGGCGGGACTGAAGCTTTCTTT. This codes for CSARQGGTEAFF.

This clonotype is deemed medium-sized (0.01 to 0.1%). This chain joins TRBV3-1 and TRBJ2-7; D possibly corresponds to TRBD2 (5 bases). Germline CDR1 reads LGHDT; CDR2 reads YNNKEL (reference sequence). CDR3 length equals 15 residues. V lost 4 bases and J 3 bases, leaving 16 bases between the germline ends. CDR3 DNA: TGTGCCAGCAGCCCCCCGCGCGGGCCCTACTACGAGCAGTACTTC. It yields the protein CASSPPRGPYYEQYF.

This clonotype is judged medium-sized. The chain is built from TRBV6-2 or TRBV6-3 and TRBJ2-7, with D possibly TRBD1 on 6 matching bases. The V end lost 7 bases, the J end lost 5 bases, and 21 bases lay between the germline ends. Germline loops: CDR1 MNHEY, CDR2 SVGEGT. The CDR3 is 15 amino acids. CDR3 nucleotide sequence: TGTGCCAGCATCTCTGGGGGTACAGGGTTGAACGAGCAGTACTTC. The encoded protein is CASISGGTGLNEQYF.

This clonotype ranks as medium-sized. The chain recombines TRBV12-3 or TRBV12-4 with TRBJ1-6; 8 bases agree with TRBD1. CDR3 length: 13 amino acids. With 5 bases clipped from V and 11 bases from J, the junction kept 5 bases outside the gene matches. In nucleotides, the CDR3 is TGTGCCAGCAGTGTACAGGGGGGGACACCCCTCCACTTT. This encodes CASSVQGGTPLHF.

This clonotype has more than one count but fewer than ten. V usage is TRBV2 and J usage is TRBJ2-7; maybe TRBD1 (5 bases). In germline, CDR1 is SNHLY, CDR2 FYNNEI. This CDR3 region has 12 residues. With 0 bases removed from V and 11 bases from J, the gap between germline ends came to 11 bases. This CDR3 is CASSEANQDKYF. The DNA for the CDR3 is TGTGCCAGCAGTGAAGCGAACCAGGACAAGTACTTC.

This clonotype was seen at least ten times. The chain has TRBV28 and TRBJ2-3; D may be TRBD1 (5 bases). Germline CDR1 MDHEN, CDR2 SYDVKM. CDR3 length: 14 residues. V was cut by 2 bases and J by 4 bases, with 10 bases left in between. The CDR3 reads CASSLPGNADTQYF. DNA for the CDR3: TGTGCCAGCAGTTTACCAGGGAATGCAGATACGCAGTATTTT.

This clonotype has a count of ten or more. The chain uses TRBV19 and TRBJ2-3; 9 bases match TRBD2. CDR1 is LNHDA and CDR2 is SQIVND in the germline V gene (reference sequence). This CDR3 has 17 residues. After removal of 1 base from V and 0 bases from J, the junction contained 5 bases not matched to a gene. The CDR3 bases are TGTGCCAGTAGTATAGCACTAGCGGGCGCTAGCACAGATACGCAGTATTTT. Residues: CASSIALAGASTDTQYF. Drawing the rest from reference TRBV19 and TRBJ2-3, the complete variable domain is DGGITQSPKYLFRKEGQNVTLSCEQNLNHDAMYWYRQDPGQGLRLIYYSQIVNDFQKGDIAEGYSVSREKKESFPLTVTSAQKNPTAFYLCASSIALAGASTDTQYFGPGTRLTVL.

As for this clonotype: The junction shows a germline mismatch at one end, possibly a read error. V and J are TRBV28 and TRBJ1-6, with D unresolved. CDR3 length: 18 amino acids. Germline values: CDR1 MDHEN, CDR2 SYDVKM. The CDR3 here is CASSLSGLGRAYKSPLHF. Written as DNA, the CDR3 is TGTGCCAGCAGCCTCTCCGGGTTAGGACGGGCCTATAAATCACCCCTCCACTTT. The variable domain in full, completed from reference TRBV28 and TRBJ1-6, reads DVKVTQSSRYLVKRTGEKVFLECVQDMDHENMFWYRQDPGLGLRLIYFSYDVKMKEKGDIPEGYSVSREKKERFSLILESASTNQTSMYLCASSLSGLGRAYKSPLHFGNGTRLTVT.

This clonotype is deemed medium-sized. This rearrangement joins TRBV20-1 to TRBJ2-7; 7 nucleotides agree with TRBD1. The V segment lost 1 base and the J segment 7 bases; nucleotides outside the gene matches: 7. The CDR3 has 13 residues. Germline V gene data show CDR1 as DFQATT and CDR2 as SNEGSKA (reference sequence). CDR3 residues: CSARVLDRDEQYF. In DNA, the CDR3 is TGCAGTGCTAGAGTTCTCGACAGGGATGAGCAGTACTTC.

By sample fraction, this clonotype is medium-sized. DNA for the CDR3: TGTGCCAGCAGCTTAGTGGGTAGCGGGAACTACAATGAGCAGTTCTTC. Its protein product is CASSLVGSGNYNEQFF. This rearrangement joins TRBV7-2 to TRBJ2-1; 8 bases agree with TRBD2. This CDR3 contains 16 residues. J gave up 3 bases and V 1 base, and 5 bases lay outside the gene matches. CDR1 is SGHTA and CDR2 is FQGNSA in the germline V gene. Drawing the rest from reference TRBV7-2 and TRBJ2-1, the complete variable domain is GAGVSQSPSNKVTEKGKDVELRCDPISGHTALYWYRQSLGQGLEFLIYFQGNSAPDKSGLPSDRFSAERTGGSVSTLTIQRTQQEDSAVYLCASSLVGSGNYNEQFFGPGTRLTVL.

This clonotype was recorded at least ten times. V is TRBV6-1 and J is TRBJ1-2; D call uncertain. The CDR3 is 14 amino acids. The V end was cut by 1 base, the J end by 2 bases, with 8 bases between. Germline V gene lookup returns CDR1 MNHNS and CDR2 SASEGT. CDR3 sequence: CASSEGITNYGYTF. The CDR3 coding sequence is TGTGCCAGCAGTGAAGGGATAACGAACTATGGCTACACCTTC.

This clonotype appeared many times. The chain carries TRBV29-1 and TRBJ2-7; D assignment may be TRBD1 or TRBD2 (5 bases each). CDR1 is SQVTM, CDR2 ANQGSEA, per germline. Trimming removed 1 base from V and 4 bases from J, with 8 bases in between. CDR3 size: 12 residues. In DNA, the CDR3 is TGCAGCGTTGAAGCAGGGAGATACGAGCAGTACTTC. This translates into CSVEAGRYEQYF.